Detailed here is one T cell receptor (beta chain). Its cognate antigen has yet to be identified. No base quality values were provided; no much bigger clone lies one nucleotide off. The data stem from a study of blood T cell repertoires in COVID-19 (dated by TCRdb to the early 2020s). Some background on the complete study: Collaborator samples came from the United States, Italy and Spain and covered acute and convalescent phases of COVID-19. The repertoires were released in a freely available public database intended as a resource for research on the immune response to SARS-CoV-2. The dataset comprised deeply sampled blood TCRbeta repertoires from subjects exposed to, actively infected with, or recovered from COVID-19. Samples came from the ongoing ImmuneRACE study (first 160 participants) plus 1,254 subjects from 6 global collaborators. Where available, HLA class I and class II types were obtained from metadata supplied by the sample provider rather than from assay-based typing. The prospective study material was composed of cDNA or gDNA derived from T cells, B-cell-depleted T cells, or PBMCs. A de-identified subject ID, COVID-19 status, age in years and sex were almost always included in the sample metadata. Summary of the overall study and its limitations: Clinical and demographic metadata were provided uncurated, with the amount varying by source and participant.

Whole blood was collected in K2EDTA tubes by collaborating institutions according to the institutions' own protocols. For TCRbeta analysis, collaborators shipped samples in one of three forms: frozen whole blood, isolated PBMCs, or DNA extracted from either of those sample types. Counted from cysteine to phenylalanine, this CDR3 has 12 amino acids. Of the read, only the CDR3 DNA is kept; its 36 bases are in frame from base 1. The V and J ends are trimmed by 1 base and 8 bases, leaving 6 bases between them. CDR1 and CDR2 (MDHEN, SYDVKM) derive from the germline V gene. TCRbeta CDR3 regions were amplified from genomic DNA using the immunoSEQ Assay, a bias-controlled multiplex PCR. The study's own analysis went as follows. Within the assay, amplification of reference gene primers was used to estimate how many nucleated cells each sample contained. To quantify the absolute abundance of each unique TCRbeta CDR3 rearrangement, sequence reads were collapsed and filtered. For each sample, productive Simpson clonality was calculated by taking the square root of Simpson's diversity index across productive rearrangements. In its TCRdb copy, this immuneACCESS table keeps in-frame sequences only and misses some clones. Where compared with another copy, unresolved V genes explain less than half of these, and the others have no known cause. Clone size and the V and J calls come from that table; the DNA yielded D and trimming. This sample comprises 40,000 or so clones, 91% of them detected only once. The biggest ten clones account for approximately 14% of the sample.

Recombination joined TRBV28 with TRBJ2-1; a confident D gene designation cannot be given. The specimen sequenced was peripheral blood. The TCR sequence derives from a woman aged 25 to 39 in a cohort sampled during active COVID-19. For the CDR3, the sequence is CASSLLADEQFF. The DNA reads TGTGCCAGCAGTTTATTGGCGGATGAGCAGTTCTTC. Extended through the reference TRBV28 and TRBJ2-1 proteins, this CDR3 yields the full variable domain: DVKVTQSSRYLVKRTGEKVFLECVQDMDHENMFWYRQDPGLGLRLIYFSYDVKMKEKGDIPEGYSVSREKKERFSLILESASTNQTSMYLCASSLLADEQFFGPGTRLTVL.